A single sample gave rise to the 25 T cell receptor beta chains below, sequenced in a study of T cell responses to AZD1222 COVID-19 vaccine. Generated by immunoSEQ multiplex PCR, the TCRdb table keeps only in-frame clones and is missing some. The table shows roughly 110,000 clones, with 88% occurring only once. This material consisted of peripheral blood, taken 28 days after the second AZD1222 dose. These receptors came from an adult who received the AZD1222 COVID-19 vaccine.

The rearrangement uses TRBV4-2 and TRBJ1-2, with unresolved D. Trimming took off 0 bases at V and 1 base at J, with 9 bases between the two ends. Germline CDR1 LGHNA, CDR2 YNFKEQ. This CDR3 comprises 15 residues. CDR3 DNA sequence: TGTGCCAGCAGCCAAGATATAGGACTTAACTATGGCTACACCTTC. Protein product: CASSQDIGLNYGYTF.

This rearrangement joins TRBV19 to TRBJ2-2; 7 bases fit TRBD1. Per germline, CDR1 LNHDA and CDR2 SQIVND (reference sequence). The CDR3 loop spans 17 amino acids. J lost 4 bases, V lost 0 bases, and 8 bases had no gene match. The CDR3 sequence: CASSIEANRGSTGELFF. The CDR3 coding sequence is TGTGCCAGTAGTATAGAGGCCAACAGGGGCAGCACCGGGGAGCTGTTTTTT.

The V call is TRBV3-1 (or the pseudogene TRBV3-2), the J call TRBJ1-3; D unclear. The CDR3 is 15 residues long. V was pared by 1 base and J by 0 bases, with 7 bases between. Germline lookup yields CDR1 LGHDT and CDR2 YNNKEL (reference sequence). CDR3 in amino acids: CASSQGPNSGNTIYF. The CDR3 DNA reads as TGTGCCAGCAGCCAAGGACCCAACTCTGGAAACACCATATATTTT.

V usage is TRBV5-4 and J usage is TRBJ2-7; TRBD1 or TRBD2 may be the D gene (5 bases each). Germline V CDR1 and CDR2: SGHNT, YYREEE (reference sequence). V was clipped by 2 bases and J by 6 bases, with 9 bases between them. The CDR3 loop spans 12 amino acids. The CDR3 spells CASSFRGAEQYF. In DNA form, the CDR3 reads TGTGCCAGCAGCTTTCGAGGGGCCGAGCAGTACTTC. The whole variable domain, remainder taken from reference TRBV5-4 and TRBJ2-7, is ETGVTQSPTHLIKTRGQQVTLRCSSQSGHNTVSWYQQALGQGPQFIFQYYREEENGRGNFPPRFSGLQFPNYSSELNVNALELDDSALYLCASSFRGAEQYFGPGTRLTVT.

CDR3 amino acids: CASSYSAGGNSPLHF. CDR3 nucleotides: TGTGCCAGCAGTTATTCGGCAGGGGGAAATTCACCCCTCCACTTT. The V gene is TRBV6-5, the J gene TRBJ1-6, with 7 bases fitting TRBD1. The CDR3 consists of 15 residues. V was clipped by 3 bases and J by 7 bases; unmatched bases: 6. Germline assignment: CDR1 MNHEY and CDR2 SVGAGI.

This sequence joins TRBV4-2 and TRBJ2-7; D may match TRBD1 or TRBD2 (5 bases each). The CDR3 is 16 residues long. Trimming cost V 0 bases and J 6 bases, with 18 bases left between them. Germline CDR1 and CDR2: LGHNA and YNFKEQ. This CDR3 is CASSQDGPGTSAEQYF. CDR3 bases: TGTGCCAGCAGCCAAGATGGGCCAGGGACGTCGGCCGAGCAGTACTTC.

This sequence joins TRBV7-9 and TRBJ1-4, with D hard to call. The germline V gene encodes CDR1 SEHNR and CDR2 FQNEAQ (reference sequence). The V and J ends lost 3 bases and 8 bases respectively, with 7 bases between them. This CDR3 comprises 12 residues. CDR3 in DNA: TGTGCCAGCAGCTTTGGGAAGGAAAAACTGTTTTTT. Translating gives CASSFGKEKLFF.

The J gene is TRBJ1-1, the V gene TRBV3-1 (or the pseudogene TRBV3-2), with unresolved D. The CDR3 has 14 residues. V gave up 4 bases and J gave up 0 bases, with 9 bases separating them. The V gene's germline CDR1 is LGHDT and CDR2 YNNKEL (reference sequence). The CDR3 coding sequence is TGTGCCAGCAGCCCTCCTAATCTGAACACTGAAGCTTTCTTT. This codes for CASSPPNLNTEAFF.

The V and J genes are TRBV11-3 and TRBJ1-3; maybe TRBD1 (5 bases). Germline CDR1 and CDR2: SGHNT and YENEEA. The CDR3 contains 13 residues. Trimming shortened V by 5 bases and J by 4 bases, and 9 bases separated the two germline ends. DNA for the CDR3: TGTGCCAGCAGCAAGGGACCAGGAAACACCATATATTTT. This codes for CASSKGPGNTIYF. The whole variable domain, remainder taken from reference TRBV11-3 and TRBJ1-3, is EAGVVQSPRYKIIEKKQPVAFWCNPISGHNTLYWYLQNLGQGPELLIRYENEEAVDDSQLPKDRFSAERLKGVDSTLKIQPAELGDSAVYLCASSKGPGNTIYFGEGSWLTVV.

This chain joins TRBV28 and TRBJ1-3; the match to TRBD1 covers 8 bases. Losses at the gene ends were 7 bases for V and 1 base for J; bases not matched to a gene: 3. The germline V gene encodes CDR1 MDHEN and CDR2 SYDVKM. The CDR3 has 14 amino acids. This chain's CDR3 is CASIGQGSGNTIYF. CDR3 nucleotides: TGTGCCAGCATCGGACAGGGTTCTGGAAACACCATATATTTT.

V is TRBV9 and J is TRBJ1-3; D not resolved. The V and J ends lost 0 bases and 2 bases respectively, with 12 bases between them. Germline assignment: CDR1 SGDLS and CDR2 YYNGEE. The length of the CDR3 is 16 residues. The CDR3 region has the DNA TGTGCCAGCAGCGTAGGAGCTTCAGGTACTGGAAACACCATATATTTT. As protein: CASSVGASGTGNTIYF.

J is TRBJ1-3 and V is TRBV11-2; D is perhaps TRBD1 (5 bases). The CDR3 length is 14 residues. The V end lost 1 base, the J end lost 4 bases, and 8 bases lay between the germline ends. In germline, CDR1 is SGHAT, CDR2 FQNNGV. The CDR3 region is CASSLGQGGNTIYF. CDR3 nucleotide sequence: TGTGCCAGCAGCTTAGGGCAGGGCGGAAACACCATATATTTT.

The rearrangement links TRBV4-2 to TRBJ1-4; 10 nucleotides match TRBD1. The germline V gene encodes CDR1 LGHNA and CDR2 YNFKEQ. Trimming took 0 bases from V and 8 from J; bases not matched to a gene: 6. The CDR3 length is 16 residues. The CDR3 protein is CASSQDGDRGVEKLFF. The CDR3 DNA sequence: TGTGCCAGCAGCCAAGATGGGGACAGGGGAGTGGAAAAACTGTTTTTT.

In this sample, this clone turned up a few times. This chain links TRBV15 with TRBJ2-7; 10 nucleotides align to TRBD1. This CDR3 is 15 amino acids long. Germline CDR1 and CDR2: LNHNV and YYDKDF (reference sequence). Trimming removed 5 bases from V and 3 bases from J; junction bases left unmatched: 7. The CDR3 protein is CATSAAGTGDYEQYF. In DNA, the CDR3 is TGTGCCACCAGCGCGGCCGGGACAGGGGACTACGAGCAGTACTTC.

CDR3 nucleotides: TGTGCCAGCAGACTAGGGGGTACCATGAACACTGAAGCTTTCTTT. This sequence encodes CASRLGGTMNTEAFF. J is TRBJ1-1 and V is TRBV7-2; tentatively, D is TRBD1 (6 bases). The CDR3 length is 15 residues. Germline assignment: CDR1 SGHTA and CDR2 FQGNSA. Between the trimmed V and J ends, which lost 6 bases and 0 bases, there was a span of 14 bases.

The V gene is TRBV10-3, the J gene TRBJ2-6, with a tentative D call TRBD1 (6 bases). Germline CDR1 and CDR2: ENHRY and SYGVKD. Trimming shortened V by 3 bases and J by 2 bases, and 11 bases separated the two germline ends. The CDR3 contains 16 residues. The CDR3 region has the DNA TGTGCCATCAGTGACGCCTACAGGGCTGGGGCCAACGTCCTGACTTTC. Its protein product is CAISDAYRAGANVLTF.

The CDR3 nucleotides are TGTGCCAGCTCACCGGAACGCAGGCTAGATCAGCCCCAGCATTTT. Translating it yields CASSPERRLDQPQHF. The genes are TRBV18 and TRBJ1-5; D remains ambiguous. CDR1 KGHSH and CDR2 LQKENI come from the germline V gene. This CDR3 comprises 15 residues. V lost 3 bases, J lost 5 bases, and 14 bases lay in between. Full variable domain (missing parts from reference TRBV18 and TRBJ1-5): NAGVMQNPRHLVRRRGQEARLRCSPMKGHSHVYWYRQLPEEGLKFMVYLQKENIIDESGMPKERFSAEFPKEGPSILRIQQVVRGDSAAYFCASSPERRLDQPQHFGDGTRLSIL.

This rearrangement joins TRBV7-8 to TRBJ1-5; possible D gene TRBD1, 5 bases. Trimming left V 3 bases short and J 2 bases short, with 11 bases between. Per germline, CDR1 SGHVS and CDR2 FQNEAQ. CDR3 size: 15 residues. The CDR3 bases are TGTGCCAGCAGCTTCACAGGTTATGGCAATCAGCCCCAGCATTTT. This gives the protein CASSFTGYGNQPQHF.

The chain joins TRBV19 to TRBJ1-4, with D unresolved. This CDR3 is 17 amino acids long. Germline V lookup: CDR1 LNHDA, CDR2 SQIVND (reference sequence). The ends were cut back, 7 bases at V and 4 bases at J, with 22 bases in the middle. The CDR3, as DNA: TGTGCCAGTAAAACCCCGACGTCGAGTGGATTTAATGAAAAACTGTTTTTT. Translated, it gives CASKTPTSSGFNEKLFF.

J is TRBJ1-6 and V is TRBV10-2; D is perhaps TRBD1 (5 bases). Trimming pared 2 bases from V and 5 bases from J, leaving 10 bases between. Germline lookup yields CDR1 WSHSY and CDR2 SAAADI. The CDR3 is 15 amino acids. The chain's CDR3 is CASSERGDHNSPLHF. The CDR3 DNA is TGCGCCAGCAGTGAGAGGGGTGACCATAATTCACCCCTCCACTTT.

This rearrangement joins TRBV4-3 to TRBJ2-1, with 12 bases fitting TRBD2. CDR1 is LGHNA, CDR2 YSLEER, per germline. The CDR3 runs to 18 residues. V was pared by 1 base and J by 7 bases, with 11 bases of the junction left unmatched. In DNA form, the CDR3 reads TGCGCCAGCAGCCAAGGCTACTTCCTAGCGGGGGGGAGAAATGAGCAGTTCTTC. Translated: CASSQGYFLAGGRNEQFF.

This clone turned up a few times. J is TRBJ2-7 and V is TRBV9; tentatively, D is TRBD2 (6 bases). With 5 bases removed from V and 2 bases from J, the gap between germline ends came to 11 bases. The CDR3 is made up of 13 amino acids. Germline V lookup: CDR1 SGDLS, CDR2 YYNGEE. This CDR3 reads CASRRDGTYEQYF. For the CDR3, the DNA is TGTGCCAGCAGGCGGGACGGCACCTACGAGCAGTACTTC.

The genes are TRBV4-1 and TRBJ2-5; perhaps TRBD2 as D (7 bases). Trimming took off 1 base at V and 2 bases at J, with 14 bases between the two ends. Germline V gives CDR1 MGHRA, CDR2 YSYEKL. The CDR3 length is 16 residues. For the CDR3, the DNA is TGCGCCAGCAGCCAAGGAAATCGGGGGGCGCAAGAGACCCAGTACTTC. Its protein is CASSQGNRGAQETQYF.

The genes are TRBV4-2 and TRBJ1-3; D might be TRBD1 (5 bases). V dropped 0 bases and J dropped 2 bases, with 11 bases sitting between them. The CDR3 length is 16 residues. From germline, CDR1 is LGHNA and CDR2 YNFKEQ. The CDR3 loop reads CASSQDPQGTGNTIYF. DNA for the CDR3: TGTGCCAGCAGCCAAGATCCCCAGGGAACTGGAAACACCATATATTTT.

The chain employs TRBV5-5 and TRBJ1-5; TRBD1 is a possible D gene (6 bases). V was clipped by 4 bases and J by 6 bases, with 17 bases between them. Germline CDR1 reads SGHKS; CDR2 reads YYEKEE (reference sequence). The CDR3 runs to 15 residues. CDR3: CASSPRWGGGQPQHF. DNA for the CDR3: TGTGCCAGCAGCCCGAGATGGGGGGGCGGTCAGCCCCAGCATTTT.